A selection of T cell receptor beta chains follows, all from one sample in a study of T and B cells in COVID-19 patients. Using its own MiXCR run on the multiplex PCR reads, TCRdb lists one record per CDR3 protein. The data hold some 8,000 distinct CDR3 sequences, with about a quarter observed a single time. Source material: blood. These receptors originate from a human donor who had recovered from COVID-19. The conserved cysteine and the conserved F or W are not part of the CDR3 here.

TRBV4-2	TRBJ2-7	ASSPGGGDGLEQY
TRBV18	TRBJ1-1	ASSPMTNLATEAF
TRBV15	TRBJ2-5	DTSRDVGQGIETRY
TRBV20-1	TRBJ2-7	SASESGTASYEQY
TRBV6-2/TRBV6-3	TRBJ2-3	ASSYPLVGGQLSPDTQY
TRBV29-1	TRBJ2-7	SVVEGGQGSYEQY
TRBV24-1	TRBJ1-2	ATSDLPGSGYT
TRBV5-1	TRBJ2-5	ASRSGGGQETQY
TRBV15	TRBJ2-7	ATSRVGGTGSYEQY
TRBV4-1	TRBJ2-7	ASSPSGGADEQY
TRBV20-1	TRBJ1-2	SASTGDTYGYT
TRBV11-2	TRBJ2-3	ASSLSRLAGADTQY
TRBV4-2	TRBJ2-7	ASSQSGLTYEQY
TRBV29-1	TRBJ2-1	SVDRLDRVGNEQF
TRBV5-4	TRBJ1-2	ASSSEGTVRNYGYT
TRBV19	TRBJ2-3	ATGADTQY
TRBV27	TRBJ2-1	ASSLRASGGWDEQF
TRBV28	TRBJ1-5	ASSLRVLHQPQH
TRBV4-3	TRBJ2-7	ASSQVSAQPSYEQY
TRBV29-1	TRBJ2-5	SVEVGLAGNYQETQY
TRBV20-1	TRBJ2-1	NARDSSGLYNEQF
TRBV21-1	TRBJ2-3	ASTTGVRTDTQY
TRBV12-3/TRBV12-4	TRBJ2-1	ASSYRRTIEQF
TRBV18	TRBJ2-4	ASSPYDSGGAKNIQY
TRBV27	TRBJ2-1	ASSLSWGWGNEQF
TRBV9	TRBJ1-6	ASSYGGLSNSPLH
TRBV6-5	TRBJ2-7	ASSYSLDSGRREQY